Presented here are 19 T cell receptor beta chains from one specimen sequenced in a study of blood T cell repertoires in COVID-19. The protocol was immunoSEQ multiplex PCR, while the TCRdb copy is restricted to in-frame clones and leaves out a portion. The data show some 150,000 clones, around four fifths seen once. The sample was peripheral blood. Every receptor here comes from a human donor in a cohort sampled during active COVID-19.

This sequence joins TRBV7-9 and TRBJ1-5; D might be TRBD1 (5 bases). V lost 5 bases, J lost 5 bases, and 10 bases lay in between. Per the germline V gene, CDR1 is SEHNR and CDR2 is FQNEAQ (reference sequence). CDR3 length: 13 amino acids. The CDR3 loop reads CASSQGLDQPQHF. The CDR3 DNA follows: TGTGCCAGCAGCCAGGGTCTAGATCAGCCCCAGCATTTT.

The chain carries TRBV9 and TRBJ1-5; D is perhaps TRBD1 (5 bases). Per the germline V gene, CDR1 is SGDLS and CDR2 is YYNGEE. The CDR3 contains 14 residues. Trimming left V 0 bases short and J 6 bases short, with 10 bases between. The CDR3 reads CASSVGKGLQPQHF. CDR3 bases: TGTGCCAGCAGCGTAGGTAAGGGGCTTCAGCCCCAGCATTTT.

This chain uses TRBV5-1 with TRBJ1-1; 10 bases match TRBD1. The germline CDR1 and CDR2 sequences are SGHRS and YFSETQ. This CDR3 is 14 amino acids long. The V gene end was trimmed by 4 bases and the J gene end by 2 bases; junction bases not matched to a gene: 2. In nucleotides, the CDR3 is TGCGCCAGCAGCATGACAGGGGGCAACACTGAAGCTTTCTTT. It translates to CASSMTGGNTEAFF.

The J gene is TRBJ1-2, the V gene TRBV11-2, with unresolved D. This CDR3 has 14 residues. Trimming removed 4 bases from V and 0 bases from J, with 9 bases in between. CDR1 and CDR2 (germline): SGHAT, FQNNGV. The CDR3: CASSSSPANYGYTF. For the CDR3, the DNA is TGTGCCAGCAGCTCCTCCCCGGCTAACTATGGCTACACCTTC.

This clone was detected only once. This rearrangement joins TRBV5-1 to TRBJ1-1, with D tentatively TRBD1 (5 bases). The germline CDR1 and CDR2 sequences are SGHRS and YFSETQ. The CDR3 has 16 amino acids. V was trimmed by 4 bases and J by 0 bases, leaving 16 bases between them. CDR3 amino acids: CASSAPGGYLNTEAFF. CDR3 nucleotides: TGCGCCAGCAGCGCCCCCGGGGGGTACCTGAACACTGAAGCTTTCTTT. Looking up the rest from reference TRBV5-1 and TRBJ1-1 gives the full variable domain: KAGVTQTPRYLIKTRGQQVTLSCSPISGHRSVSWYQQTPGQGLQFLFEYFSETQRNKGNFPGRFSGRQFSNSRSEMNVSTLELGDSALYLCASSAPGGYLNTEAFFGQGTRLTVV.

This chain joins TRBV30 and TRBJ1-6, with D tentatively TRBD1 (5 bases). V was cut by 0 bases and J by 9 bases, with 12 bases left in between. Germline CDR1 reads GTSNPN; CDR2 reads SVGIG (reference sequence). CDR3 length equals 14 residues. As DNA, the CDR3 is TGTGCCTGGAGTGTTCGGGGGTTTGGTTCACCCCTCCACTTT. This encodes CAWSVRGFGSPLHF.

The gene calls are TRBV7-8 and TRBJ1-1; D is ambiguous. CDR3 length equals 13 residues. Germline CDR1 reads SGHVS; CDR2 reads FQNEAQ. The germline V and J ends were trimmed by 5 bases and 0 bases, with 7 bases remaining between them. In DNA, the CDR3 is TGTGCCAGCAGCGCTCACATGAACACTGAAGCTTTCTTT. Protein: CASSAHMNTEAFF.

Concerning this clone: Mismatch with germline at one junction end may stem from a read error. J is TRBJ2-7 and V is TRBV5-6; TRBD1 might be the D (6 bases). Germline CDR1 and CDR2: SGHDT and YYEEEE. The CDR3 contains 11 residues. The chain's CDR3 is CASSGPGTTHF. The CDR3 bases are TGTGCCAGCAGCGGACCCGGGACAACCCACTTC.

The chain has TRBV7-8 and TRBJ1-2, with TRBD1 matching 7 bases. From germline, CDR1 is SGHVS and CDR2 FQNEAQ. The CDR3 spans 15 residues. V lost 1 base to trimming and J lost 5 bases; unmatched junction nucleotides: 7. CDR3 residues: CASSLERGQGYGYTF. CDR3 nucleotides: TGTGCCAGCAGCTTAGAAAGGGGGCAGGGGTATGGCTACACCTTC.

The chain couples TRBV10-3 to TRBJ2-3, with 10 positions matching TRBD2. Germline V gene sequence: CDR1 ENHRY, CDR2 SYGVKD. J gave up 8 bases and V 5 bases, and 7 bases lay outside the gene matches. This CDR3 spans 14 amino acids. The CDR3: CAISTSGNSGTQYF. In DNA form, the CDR3 reads TGTGCCATCAGTACTAGCGGGAACTCGGGTACGCAGTATTTT.

The chain combines TRBV6-1 with TRBJ2-5, with 7 bases that match TRBD2. The CDR3 covers 15 residues. The V segment lost 3 bases and the J segment 1 base; nucleotides outside the gene matches: 5. CDR1 is MNHNS, CDR2 SASEGT, per germline. Here the CDR3 reads CASSEEAGIQETQYF. CDR3 coding DNA: TGTGCCAGCAGTGAGGAAGCGGGAATCCAAGAGACCCAGTACTTC.

The rearrangement joins TRBV11-3 to TRBJ2-1; 9 positions match TRBD1. V dropped 5 bases and J dropped 3; count of bases not matched to a gene: 8. The CDR3 loop spans 16 amino acids. Germline V gives CDR1 SGHNT, CDR2 YENEEA. The CDR3 region is CASSTTGTGIYNEQFF. In DNA form, the CDR3 reads TGTGCCAGCAGCACCACCGGGACAGGGATCTACAATGAGCAGTTCTTC. Drawing the rest from reference TRBV11-3 and TRBJ2-1, the complete variable domain is EAGVVQSPRYKIIEKKQPVAFWCNPISGHNTLYWYLQNLGQGPELLIRYENEEAVDDSQLPKDRFSAERLKGVDSTLKIQPAELGDSAVYLCASSTTGTGIYNEQFFGPGTRLTVL.

This rearrangement joins TRBV18 to TRBJ2-5, with 8 bases aligning to TRBD1. There are 14 residues in the CDR3. V lost 4 bases, J lost 5 bases, and 6 bases stayed unmatched. Germline values: CDR1 KGHSH, CDR2 LQKENI. The CDR3 region is CASSLAGGAETQYF. CDR3 coding DNA: TGTGCCAGCTCACTTGCAGGGGGCGCCGAGACCCAGTACTTC.

The chain couples TRBV2 to TRBJ2-5; 7 positions match TRBD2. The CDR3 length is 13 residues. Germline V gene sequence: CDR1 SNHLY, CDR2 FYNNEI. After removal of 11 bases from V and 7 bases from J, the junction contained 13 bases not matched to a gene. CDR3 DNA sequence: TGTGCCGGCGAGACTAGCCAAGTCGGGACCCAGTACTTC. This codes for CAGETSQVGTQYF. The whole variable domain, remainder taken from reference TRBV2 and TRBJ2-5, is EPEVTQTPSHQVTQMGQEVILRCVPISNHLYFYWYRQILGQKVEFLVSFYNNEISEKSEIFDDQFSVERPDGSNFTLKIRSTKLEDSAMYFCAGETSQVGTQYFGPGTRLLVL.

The chain uses TRBV6-6 and TRBJ2-1; 10 bases agree with TRBD2. Per the germline V gene, CDR1 is MNHNY and CDR2 is SVGAGI (reference sequence). CDR3 length: 14 amino acids. Trimming removed 1 base from V and 8 bases from J; junction bases left unmatched: 2. The CDR3 protein is CASSYFLAGDEQFF. The CDR3, as DNA: TGTGCCAGCAGTTACTTCCTAGCGGGAGATGAGCAGTTCTTC.

In this sample, this clone turned up a few times. The rearrangement links TRBV28 to TRBJ2-1; TRBD2 matches 11 bases. The germline V gene encodes CDR1 MDHEN and CDR2 SYDVKM. The J segment lost 12 bases and the V segment lost 5 bases, leaving 3 bases of the junction unmatched. The CDR3 length is 12 residues. The CDR3 DNA sequence: TGTGCCAGCAGTCGTCTAGCGGGAGGGCAGTTCTTC. It is translated as CASSRLAGGQFF.

The V gene is TRBV7-9, the J gene TRBJ2-3; possibly TRBD2 for D (5 bases). Trimming left V 5 bases short and J 1 base short, with 13 bases between. The CDR3 length is 15 residues. Germline lookup yields CDR1 SEHNR and CDR2 FQNEAQ (reference sequence). In DNA, the CDR3 is TGTGCCAGCAGCCTTGTCGCGGGTCGCACAGATACGCAGTATTTT. This gives the protein CASSLVAGRTDTQYF.

The rearrangement joins TRBV4-1 to TRBJ1-3, with D uncertain. The CDR3 runs 15 residues. The V end lost 1 base, the J end lost 2 bases, and 9 bases lay between the germline ends. Per the germline V gene, CDR1 is MGHRA and CDR2 is YSYEKL. DNA of the CDR3: TGCGCCAGCAGCCAAGTCCCAGATGCTGGAAACACCATATATTTT. It yields the protein CASSQVPDAGNTIYF.

This chain connects TRBV19 to TRBJ2-3; TRBD2 matches 9 bases. This CDR3 contains 14 residues. V was pared by 3 bases and J by 4 bases, with 2 bases of the junction left unmatched. CDR1 LNHDA and CDR2 SQIVND come from the germline V gene (reference sequence). CDR3 protein: CASSMGLAPDTQYF. In DNA, the CDR3 is TGTGCCAGTAGTATGGGACTAGCTCCAGATACGCAGTATTTT.